Listed below are T cell receptor beta chains from one sample, sequenced in a study. TCRdb reanalysed the 5' RACE reads using MiXCR and keeps one entry per CDR3 protein. The sample records approximately 40,000 distinct CDR3 sequences, approximately 20% being singletons. Sequencing input: naive CD4+ T cells sorted from a lymph node. These receptors all come from a female donor with breast cancer. The CDR3 runs from the conserved cysteine through the conserved F or W. The D gene is left open where the match is weak. The listing skips clone size in some rows; elsewhere it reads once, few, many or a size class.

.,.,TRBJ1-5,TRBV20-1,CSATPGGAYQPQHF,TGCAGTGCTACCCCTGGGGGGGCCTATCAGCCCCAGCATTTT
.,.,TRBJ1-5,TRBV7-3,CASSLDSAQPQHF,TGTGCCAGCAGCCTTGACTCGGCTCAGCCCCAGCATTTT
few,TRBD1,TRBJ1-1,TRBV5-1,CASSFRDRAGGAFF,TGCGCCAGCAGCTTCCGGGACAGGGCCGGGGGAGCTTTCTTT
few,TRBD2,TRBJ2-5,TRBV4-1,CASSQGGGGGETQYF,TGCGCCAGCAGCCAAGGTGGCGGGGGGGGAGAGACCCAGTACTTC
few,TRBD2,TRBJ2-1,TRBV7-3,CASSPFLGTSGSSNEQFF,TGTGCCAGCAGCCCCTTTCTAGGGACTAGCGGGAGTAGCAATGAGCAGTTCTTC
many,.,TRBJ1-2,TRBV7-9,CASSPSGGLNYGYTF,TGTGCCAGCAGCCCTAGCGGGGGCCTCAACTATGGCTACACCTTC
.,.,TRBJ2-1,TRBV9,CASCPRQGGNNEQFF,TGTGCCAGCTGCCCCCGACAGGGCGGGAACAATGAGCAGTTCTTC
many,.,TRBJ1-6,TRBV20-1,CSVGPPLHF,TGCAGTGTCGGTCCACCCCTCCACTTT
medium-sized,.,TRBJ2-7,TRBV29-1,CSATDSNEQYF,TGCAGCGCAACGGACAGTAACGAGCAGTACTTC
many,TRBD1,TRBJ1-2,TRBV18,CASSPWDRDVIGGYTF,TGTGCCAGCTCACCTTGGGACAGGGACGTTATCGGTGGCTACACCTTC
.,TRBD2,TRBJ2-1,TRBV20-1,CSAKTSVYSEQFF,TGCAGTGCGAAGACTAGCGTCTACAGTGAGCAGTTCTTC
few,TRBD2,TRBJ2-1,TRBV20-1,CSALRASGRWSYNEQFF,TGCAGTGCTCTACGCGCTAGCGGGAGGTGGTCCTACAATGAGCAGTTCTTC
few,TRBD1,TRBJ1-2,TRBV6-5,CASSRREGTGRGYTF,TGTGCCAGCAGTAGACGGGAAGGGACAGGCAGGGGCTACACCTTC
.,.,TRBJ2-1,TRBV20-1,CSASPIGGGYNEQFF,TGCAGTGCTAGCCCAATCGGTGGGGGCTACAATGAGCAGTTCTTC
.,.,TRBJ1-5,TRBV6-2/TRBV6-3,CASRQDRLGPQHF,TGTGCCAGCCGACAGGACCGGTTGGGGCCCCAGCATTTT
.,.,TRBJ1-1,TRBV29-1,CSAYTLNTEAFF,TGCAGCGCCTATACTTTGAACACTGAAGCTTTCTTT
few,TRBD2,TRBJ2-5,TRBV7-6,CASSLGPSGRAETQYF,TGTGCCAGCAGCTTAGGTCCTAGCGGGAGGGCTGAGACCCAGTACTTC
few,.,TRBJ1-2,TRBV7-9,CASSLGQNNYGYTF,TGTGCCAGCAGCTTAGGGCAGAATAACTATGGCTACACCTTC
.,.,TRBJ1-2,TRBV5-1,CASSLSPRGGALEGYTF,TGCGCCAGCAGCTTGTCCCCTCGAGGGGGGGCACTAGAAGGCTACACCTTC
.,.,TRBJ1-1,TRBV10-3,CAISESGWTEACF,TGTGCCATCAGTGAGTCGGGGTGGACTGAAGCTTGCTTT
.,.,TRBJ1-1,TRBV5-1,CASSFNTDTEAFF,TGCGCCAGCAGCTTCAACACGGACACTGAAGCTTTCTTT
medium-sized,.,TRBJ1-1,TRBV10-3,CAISEGAWGPNTEAFF,TGTGCCATCAGTGAGGGGGCGTGGGGACCTAACACTGAAGCTTTCTTT
many,TRBD1,TRBJ2-7,TRBV5-1,CASTGVIPGEQYF,TGCGCCAGTACAGGGGTTATTCCGGGCGAGCAGTACTTC
.,.,TRBJ1-3,TRBV28,CASSFAAAPNTIYF,TGTGCCAGCAGTTTTGCGGCAGCTCCAAACACCATATATTTT
.,.,TRBJ2-1,TRBV4-1,CASSQDPGEPYNEQFF,TGCGCCAGCAGCCAAGATCCGGGAGAACCCTACAATGAGCAGTTCTTC
few,TRBD1,TRBJ2-7,TRBV6-2/TRBV6-3,CASKTGGHEQYF,TGTGCCAGCAAAACAGGGGGACACGAGCAGTACTTC
medium-sized,TRBD2,TRBJ2-1,TRBV7-9,CASSLALAGTYNEQFF,TGTGCCAGCAGCTTAGCACTAGCGGGAACTTACAATGAGCAGTTCTTC
.,.,TRBJ1-3,TRBV5-1,CASSLTIGNTIYF,TGCGCCAGCAGCCTCACAATCGGAAACACCATATATTTT
.,.,TRBJ2-7,TRBV4-1,CASSQGTHAAGRLYEQYF,TGCGCCAGCAGCCAAGGAACCCACGCAGCAGGGCGCCTCTACGAGCAGTACTTC
.,TRBD1,TRBJ1-4,TRBV3-1,CASSPVDRVAEKLFF,TGTGCCAGCAGCCCCGTTGACAGGGTAGCTGAAAAACTGTTTTTT
.,.,TRBJ2-7,TRBV5-1,CASSLWQNEQYF,TGCGCCAGCAGCTTGTGGCAGAACGAGCAGTACTTC
.,.,TRBJ2-2,TRBV7-2,CASSSYYTGELFF,TGTGCCAGCAGCTCTTACTATACCGGGGAGCTGTTTTTT